Each of the 26 T cell receptor beta chains below was sequenced from the same sample in a study of shared clonotypes between healthy human individuals (dated by TCRdb to the early 2020s). Libraries were prepared through the immunoSEQ multiplex PCR assay. Drawn from immuneACCESS, this table holds only the in-frame rearrangements with V and J called that TCRdb kept. Clones are partly lost; checked studies trace under half to an unresolved V gene and leave the rest unexplained. This sample has approximately 720,000 clones in its table, and 92% of those were observed once. The ten largest clones add up to 24% of the sample. CD8 naive samples were CD45RO-negative cells positively selected for CCR7, giving a CD45RA+CCR7+ population that excluded TemRA cells. Specimen: naive CD8+ T cells sorted from blood. This sample's cell subset or site label indicates: CD45RA+CCR7+. These receptors came from a man between 25 and 39 years old in good health.

The rearrangement links TRBV28 to TRBJ1-5, with no clear D. The CDR3 length is 19 residues. CDR1 and CDR2 from the germline V gene are MDHEN and SYDVKM. The ends were cut back, 3 bases at V and 4 bases at J, with 25 bases in the middle. The CDR3 spells CASSFSPVDRAHWNQPQHF. In DNA form, the CDR3 reads TGTGCCAGCAGTTTCTCCCCCGTAGATCGGGCCCACTGGAATCAGCCCCAGCATTTT. Combining the CDR3 with reference TRBV28 and TRBJ1-5 gives the whole variable domain DVKVTQSSRYLVKRTGEKVFLECVQDMDHENMFWYRQDPGLGLRLIYFSYDVKMKEKGDIPEGYSVSREKKERFSLILESASTNQTSMYLCASSFSPVDRAHWNQPQHFGDGTRLSIL.

V usage is TRBV7-6 and J usage is TRBJ1-1, with TRBD1 as a possible D gene (6 bases). The CDR3 contains 14 residues. Trimming cost V 1 base and J 8 bases, with 14 bases left between them. The germline V gene has CDR1 SGHVS and CDR2 FNYEAQ. The CDR3 DNA follows: TGTGCCAGCAGCTTAGTTGAGGGGGGTACGGAAGCTTTCTTT. As protein: CASSLVEGGTEAFF.

The J gene is TRBJ2-7, the V gene TRBV4-2, with TRBD2 matching over 10 bases. The CDR3 covers 13 residues. Germline trimming cut 6 bases from V and 4 bases from J; bases unmatched to any gene: 3. CDR1 is LGHNA, CDR2 YNFKEQ, per germline. This CDR3 reads CASSSLAGYEQYF. The CDR3 bases are TGTGCCAGCAGTTCACTAGCGGGGTACGAGCAGTACTTC.

The chain employs TRBV7-2 and TRBJ1-1, with D possibly being TRBD1 (5 bases). The CDR3 length is 13 residues. The germline V gene encodes CDR1 SGHTA and CDR2 FQGNSA. V lost 5 bases and J lost 1, with 8 bases in between. CDR3 sequence reads: CASSAGQNTEAFF. The CDR3 DNA follows: TGTGCCAGCAGCGCTGGACAGAACACTGAAGCTTTCTTT.

V is TRBV27 and J is TRBJ1-5; the D gene is possibly TRBD1 (5 bases). The length of the CDR3 is 16 residues. V was trimmed by 0 bases and J by 4 bases, leaving 13 bases between them. Germline CDR1 and CDR2: MNHEY and SMNVEV (reference sequence). DNA for the CDR3: TGTGCCAGCAGTTTATCCTGGGGGGAAGGTAATCAGCCCCAGCATTTT. Translated, it gives CASSLSWGEGNQPQHF.

This chain uses TRBV5-6 with TRBJ2-1; perhaps TRBD2 as D (5 bases). Trimming shortened V by 4 bases and J by 9 bases, and 11 bases separated the two germline ends. The CDR3 runs to 12 residues. Per the germline V gene, CDR1 is SGHDT and CDR2 is YYEEEE. Here the CDR3 DNA reads TGTGCCAGCAGCGTACTAGAAAGTGAGCAGTTCTTC. This gives the protein CASSVLESEQFF.

The gene calls are TRBV4-1 and TRBJ1-5; the D is unclear. The CDR3 runs to 14 residues. The germline V gene encodes CDR1 MGHRA and CDR2 YSYEKL. Trimming left V 0 bases short and J 5 bases short, with 8 bases between. CDR3 nucleotides: TGCGCCAGCAGCCAAGATCTGGGTCATCAGCCCCAGCATTTT. Encoded protein: CASSQDLGHQPQHF.

A remark on this clone: The same CDR3 arises from other DNA sequences in this sample as well. The chain couples TRBV7-9 to TRBJ1-1; 9 bases are a match to TRBD1. The V segment lost 6 bases and the J segment 1 base; nucleotides outside the gene matches: 0. From germline, CDR1 is SEHNR and CDR2 FQNEAQ (reference sequence). The CDR3 is 13 amino acids. The CDR3 region is CASRGQGNTEAFF. In DNA form, the CDR3 reads TGTGCCAGCAGGGGACAGGGGAACACTGAAGCTTTCTTT.

The chain links TRBV5-1 to TRBJ2-7; the D gene could be TRBD1 or TRBD2 (5 bases each). This CDR3 contains 13 residues. V lost 0 bases to trimming and J lost 7 bases, with 11 bases between them. The germline CDR1 and CDR2 sequences are SGHRS and YFSETQ. CDR3: CASSLDGAVEQYF. For the CDR3, the DNA is TGCGCCAGCAGCTTGGACGGGGCGGTTGAGCAGTACTTC. The variable domain in full, completed from reference TRBV5-1 and TRBJ2-7, reads KAGVTQTPRYLIKTRGQQVTLSCSPISGHRSVSWYQQTPGQGLQFLFEYFSETQRNKGNFPGRFSGRQFSNSRSEMNVSTLELGDSALYLCASSLDGAVEQYFGPGTRLTVT.

The chain carries TRBV27 and TRBJ2-7; D gene unclear. Germline V CDR1 and CDR2: MNHEY, SMNVEV (reference sequence). V was shortened by 4 bases and J by 4 bases, with 8 bases between the two germline ends. The length of the CDR3 is 12 residues. As DNA, the CDR3 is TGTGCCAGCAGTTCCTCTGATTACGAGCAGTACTTC. This encodes CASSSSDYEQYF.

The chain carries TRBV19 and TRBJ2-3; D unresolved. Trimming removed 6 bases from V and 4 bases from J, with 20 bases in between. This CDR3 comprises 16 residues. The V gene's germline CDR1 is LNHDA and CDR2 SQIVND (reference sequence). CDR3: CASSTPGIMSADTQYF. The CDR3 nucleotides read TGTGCCAGTAGCACCCCGGGCATCATGTCAGCAGATACGCAGTATTTT.

In nucleotides, the CDR3 is TGTGCCAGCAGCCAAGATCTACGATTCGAGGGTCGGGAAAATGAGCAGTTCTTC. Protein: CASSQDLRFEGRENEQFF. The chain has TRBV14 and TRBJ2-1; TRBD2 is a possible D gene (5 bases). The germline gives CDR1 SGHDN, CDR2 FVKESK. This CDR3 region has 18 residues. The V end lost 0 bases, the J end lost 7 bases, and 22 bases lay between the germline ends. Full variable domain (remainder filled in from reference TRBV14 and TRBJ2-1): EAGVTQFPSHSVIEKGQTVTLRCDPISGHDNLYWYRRVMGKEIKFLLHFVKESKQDESGMPNNRFLAERTGGTYSTLKVQPAELEDSGVYFCASSQDLRFEGRENEQFFGPGTRLTVL.

The chain joins TRBV27 to TRBJ2-1; D gene unclear. The V gene lost 6 bases and the J gene lost 4 bases, with 16 bases spanning the gap. The germline gives CDR1 MNHEY, CDR2 SMNVEV (reference sequence). The CDR3 totals 15 residues. In DNA form, the CDR3 reads TGTGCCAGCAGGCAAAGTGGCGGAGTATACAATGAGCAGTTCTTC. This encodes CASRQSGGVYNEQFF.

The chain is built from TRBV5-4 and TRBJ2-7; TRBD1 matches 9 bases. The CDR3 sequence is 15 residues long. Germline loops: CDR1 SGHNT, CDR2 YYREEE (reference sequence). The V gene end was trimmed by 1 base and the J gene end by 5 bases; junction bases not matched to a gene: 7. CDR3 amino acids: CASSLLPDRGDEQYF. CDR3 coding DNA: TGTGCCAGCAGCTTGCTTCCGGACAGGGGCGACGAGCAGTACTTC.

The chain combines TRBV28 with TRBJ2-1; 15 bases are shared with TRBD2. The CDR3 spans 15 residues. Trimming at V came to 4 bases and at J to 8 bases, leaving 3 bases not matched to a gene. Germline assignment: CDR1 MDHEN and CDR2 SYDVKM. The CDR3 here is CASSSGLAGGYEQFF. Here the CDR3 DNA reads TGTGCCAGCAGTTCGGGACTAGCGGGAGGCTATGAGCAGTTCTTC.

V gene TRBV7-9 combines with J gene TRBJ2-7; 8 positions agree with TRBD2. The CDR3 extends over 16 amino acids. The germline gives CDR1 SEHNR, CDR2 FQNEAQ (reference sequence). V was clipped by 4 bases and J by 2 bases; unmatched bases: 10. The CDR3 is CASSSALAGVPYEQYF. CDR3 DNA: TGTGCCAGCAGCTCGGCTCTAGCGGGTGTACCCTACGAGCAGTACTTC.

The chain uses TRBV6-4 and TRBJ1-1; perhaps TRBD1 as D (5 bases). V was pared by 6 bases and J by 7 bases, with 15 bases between. This CDR3 has 13 residues. From germline, CDR1 is MRHNA and CDR2 SNTAGT. The CDR3: CASSRQTGGEAFF. The CDR3 DNA reads TGTGCCAGCAGCCGACAGACCGGTGGTGAAGCTTTCTTT.

This chain joins TRBV27 and TRBJ2-7; 11 bases align to TRBD1. The germline V gene encodes CDR1 MNHEY and CDR2 SMNVEV (reference sequence). The CDR3 length is 15 residues. J lost 7 bases, V lost 2 bases, and 7 bases had no gene match. This CDR3 reads CASSLIGTGGREQYF. CDR3 DNA: TGTGCCAGCAGTTTAATAGGGACAGGGGGAAGGGAGCAGTACTTC.

The chain combines TRBV28 with TRBJ2-1; perhaps TRBD2 as D (5 bases). The germline V and J ends were trimmed by 4 bases and 6 bases, with 16 bases remaining between them. This CDR3 has 15 amino acids. Germline V CDR1 and CDR2: MDHEN, SYDVKM. CDR3 DNA: TGTGCCAGCAGTTCCACTTCGGCTAGCCTCAATGAGCAGTTCTTC. Its protein is CASSSTSASLNEQFF. The complete variable domain, with remaining parts taken from reference TRBV28 and TRBJ2-1, reads DVKVTQSSRYLVKRTGEKVFLECVQDMDHENMFWYRQDPGLGLRLIYFSYDVKMKEKGDIPEGYSVSREKKERFSLILESASTNQTSMYLCASSSTSASLNEQFFGPGTRLTVL.

The chain combines TRBV5-8 with TRBJ1-4; 7 bases fit TRBD1. Germline trimming cut 3 bases from V and 8 bases from J; bases unmatched to any gene: 7. There are 14 residues in the CDR3. Germline assignment: CDR1 SGHTS and CDR2 YDEGEE. CDR3 in amino acids: CASSWDSGVEKLFF. DNA for the CDR3: TGTGCCAGCAGCTGGGACAGCGGGGTCGAAAAACTGTTTTTT. Full variable domain (remainder filled in from reference TRBV5-8 and TRBJ1-4): EAGVTQSPTHLIKTRGQQATLRCSPISGHTSVYWYQQALGLGLQFLLWYDEGEERNRGNFPPRFSGRQFPNYSSELNVNALELEDSALYLCASSWDSGVEKLFFGSGTQLSVL.

This chain connects TRBV10-2 to TRBJ2-1, with 8 bases aligning to TRBD2. The CDR3 sequence is 15 residues long. Germline-derived CDR1 and CDR2 are WSHSY and SAAADI. J gave up 8 bases and V 7 bases, and 13 bases lay outside the gene matches. This CDR3 is CASKADSGIWHEQFF. CDR3 DNA: TGCGCCAGCAAAGCAGATAGCGGGATTTGGCATGAGCAGTTCTTC.

The chain uses TRBV29-1 and TRBJ1-2, with D unclear. The CDR3 totals 13 residues. Germline CDR1 and CDR2: SQVTM and ANQGSEA. V shed 2 bases and J shed 2 bases, with 9 bases lying between them. The CDR3: CSVERAANYGYTF. CDR3 nucleotides: TGCAGCGTTGAAAGGGCAGCCAACTATGGCTACACCTTC.

J is TRBJ2-1 and V is TRBV10-3, with 14 positions matching TRBD2. The CDR3 is made up of 18 amino acids. Germline CDR1 ENHRY, CDR2 SYGVKD. Trimming at V came to 6 bases and at J to 4 bases, leaving 11 bases not matched to a gene. The CDR3 sequence: CAIRERLAGGELYNEQFF. CDR3 bases: TGTGCCATCAGAGAACGACTAGCGGGAGGGGAATTGTACAATGAGCAGTTCTTC.

The chain joins TRBV7-9 to TRBJ2-1; 10 bases fit TRBD2. V was pared by 3 bases and J by 6 bases, with 8 bases of the junction left unmatched. The CDR3 is 16 amino acids. Germline CDR1 is SEHNR and CDR2 is FQNEAQ (reference sequence). This chain's CDR3 is CASSFSAGGPGNEQFF. The CDR3, as DNA: TGTGCCAGCAGCTTTTCAGCGGGAGGGCCGGGCAATGAGCAGTTCTTC.

The chain combines TRBV5-1 with TRBJ1-5; D not resolved. Germline CDR1 and CDR2: SGHRS and YFSETQ. CDR3 length: 18 residues. V was trimmed by 0 bases and J by 3 bases, leaving 19 bases between them. The CDR3 here is CASSLDPSWGSTNQPQHF. CDR3 in DNA: TGCGCCAGCAGCTTGGATCCCTCCTGGGGATCGACCAATCAGCCCCAGCATTTT.

The chain uses TRBV29-1 and TRBJ2-1; 8 positions match TRBD2. CDR3 length: 13 residues. CDR1 and CDR2 from the germline V gene are SQVTM and ANQGSEA. V gave up 7 bases and J gave up 9 bases; unmatched junction bases: 11. CDR3 loop: CSAKGLEHSEQFF. The CDR3 nucleotides read TGCAGCGCCAAGGGACTAGAACATAGTGAGCAGTTCTTC.